The 27 T cell receptor beta chains below come from one sample, sequenced in a study of T-cell reconstitution after alpha-beta-depleted transplantation in children. Researchers prepared the TCRbeta library using unique molecular identifiers, the study reports. TCRdb analysed the PCR reads with MiXCR anew, one entry per CDR3 protein. Of about 540,000 distinct CDR3 sequences in the sample, approximately 16% are singletons; the top ten hold 3% to 4%. The sequencing here drew on PBMCs from the stem cell graft donor, taken from the stem cell graft. The source is a human donor who donated a stem cell graft to a child with acute lymphoblastic leukemia.

This clonotype was detected only a few times. This chain connects TRBV10-3 to TRBJ2-7, with D perhaps matching TRBD2 (6 bases). V lost 5 bases, J lost 1 base, and 15 bases lay in between. The CDR3 spans 15 residues. The germline CDR1 and CDR2 sequences are ENHRY and SYGVKD. CDR3 coding DNA: TGTGCCATCAGTTCCTTGGCGGGACTTTCCTACGAGCAGTACTTC. It translates to CAISSLAGLSYEQYF.

This clonotype was seen more than once but under ten times. The rearrangement links TRBV12-3 or TRBV12-4 to TRBJ1-6; 7 positions agree with TRBD1. V was clipped by 5 bases and J by 6 bases; unmatched bases: 7. The CDR3 length is 15 residues. CDR3: CASSIGTVRNSPLHF. The CDR3 bases are TGTGCCAGCAGTATTGGGACAGTCCGTAATTCACCCCTCCACTTT.

The chain combines TRBV11-2 with TRBJ1-4, with 8 bases fitting TRBD1. The V segment lost 3 bases and the J segment 8 bases; nucleotides outside the gene matches: 8. Germline-derived CDR1 and CDR2 are SGHAT and FQNNGV. CDR3 length: 15 amino acids. As DNA, the CDR3 is TGTGCCAGCAGCTTCGACAGGGGAGGTGCGGAAAAACTGTTTTTT. Translation: CASSFDRGGAEKLFF.

This clonotype was observed a handful of times. This chain links TRBV9 with TRBJ2-7; D might be TRBD1 or TRBD2, each matching 5 bases. Trimming shortened V by 0 bases and J by 1 base, and 11 bases separated the two germline ends. The CDR3 has 15 residues. Germline loops: CDR1 SGDLS, CDR2 YYNGEE. The CDR3 sequence: CASSVDGTDSYEQYF. The CDR3 DNA reads TGTGCCAGCAGCGTAGACGGGACGGATTCCTACGAGCAGTACTTC.

This clonotype was found a few times. The CDR3 loop is CASRGRSLAGRYNEQFF. DNA for the CDR3: TGCGCCAGCAGGGGACGTTCACTAGCGGGCCGCTACAATGAGCAGTTCTTC. The genes are TRBV5-1 and TRBJ2-1, with 9 bases fitting TRBD2. The length of the CDR3 is 17 residues. CDR1 SGHRS and CDR2 YFSETQ come from the germline V gene. V shed 5 bases and J 3 bases; nucleotides not matched to a gene: 12.

The sample holds a few counts of this clonotype. The chain joins TRBV20-1 to TRBJ2-7, with no clear D. Germline loops: CDR1 DFQATT, CDR2 SNEGSKA (reference sequence). Between the trimmed V and J ends, which lost 0 bases and 0 bases, there was a span of 12 bases. This CDR3 region has 15 residues. The CDR3 sequence is CSARDQTEPSYEQYF. The CDR3 DNA reads as TGCAGTGCTAGAGATCAAACTGAACCCTCCTACGAGCAGTACTTC.

This clonotype was recorded a few times. V usage is TRBV2 and J usage is TRBJ2-7, with 8 positions matching TRBD2. This CDR3 region has 14 residues. With V trimmed by 6 bases and J by 4 bases, 8 bases remained unmatched. Germline V gene data show CDR1 as SNHLY and CDR2 as FYNNEI. The CDR3 nucleotides read TGTGCCAGCAGCGGGAGGGCGGGACCATACGAGCAGTACTTC. It codes for CASSGRAGPYEQYF.

V gene TRBV7-3 combines with J gene TRBJ2-7; no clear D gene. In germline, CDR1 is SGHTA, CDR2 FQGTGA. The CDR3 has 13 amino acids. Trimming pared 4 bases from V and 6 bases from J, leaving 13 bases between. In DNA form, the CDR3 reads TGTGCCAGCAGCTCAAGGACGGAGACCGAGCAGTACTTC. This encodes CASSSRTETEQYF.

This clonotype was detected only a few times. The chain joins TRBV27 to TRBJ2-5, with D unclear. V was cut by 10 bases and J by 0 bases, with 15 bases left in between. The germline CDR1 and CDR2 sequences are MNHEY and SMNVEV (reference sequence). This CDR3 spans 14 amino acids. The CDR3 here is CATRPTKYQETQYF. The CDR3 coding sequence is TGTGCCACCCGCCCTACTAAGTACCAAGAGACCCAGTACTTC.

The chain has TRBV12-3 or TRBV12-4 and TRBJ2-1; D gene ambiguous. V lost 5 bases and J 6 bases, leaving 2 bases between the germline ends. The CDR3 covers 10 residues. As DNA, the CDR3 is TGTGCCAGCAGTATCAATGAGCAGTTCTTC. This gives the protein CASSINEQFF.

This clonotype has at least ten counts. The rearrangement uses TRBV12-3 or TRBV12-4 and TRBJ1-1; a weak D match, TRBD1 (5 bases). Trimming removed 6 bases at V and 2 bases at J, with 16 bases between. The CDR3 has 15 residues. The CDR3 reads CASSPSRGSNTEAFF. As DNA, the CDR3 is TGTGCCAGCAGCCCATCCCGGGGGAGCAACACTGAAGCTTTCTTT.

The sample holds a few counts of this clonotype. The chain employs TRBV5-5 and TRBJ1-6; 10 bases map to TRBD1. This CDR3 spans 15 amino acids. Germline trimming cut 4 bases from V and 9 bases from J; bases unmatched to any gene: 7. Germline values: CDR1 SGHKS, CDR2 YYEKEE (reference sequence). CDR3 sequence reads: CASSHWDRGRSPLHF. Written as DNA, the CDR3 is TGTGCCAGCAGCCACTGGGACAGGGGACGTTCACCCCTCCACTTT.

CDR3 bases: TGCGCCAGCAGCCCCCTAGACAGTGGAACTAATGAAAAACTGTTTTTT. Encoded protein: CASSPLDSGTNEKLFF. The chain carries TRBV5-1 and TRBJ1-4; possibly TRBD1 for D (5 bases). V lost 4 bases and J 1 base, leaving 14 bases between the germline ends. This CDR3 has 16 residues. Germline CDR1 SGHRS, CDR2 YFSETQ.

This clonotype has just a few counts. The rearrangement links TRBV7-8 to TRBJ1-1, with 9 nucleotides matching TRBD1. V trimming: 3 bases; J trimming: 0 bases; junction bases outside the gene matches: 8. This CDR3 has 17 residues. CDR1 and CDR2 (germline): SGHVS, FQNEAQ. CDR3 in amino acids: CASSLGYRGPLNTEAFF. The CDR3 DNA sequence: TGTGCCAGCAGCTTGGGTTACAGGGGGCCCTTGAACACTGAAGCTTTCTTT.

This clonotype was recorded a few times. The chain employs TRBV4-1 and TRBJ2-1; TRBD1 agrees at 8 bases. The junction had 11 bases not matched to a gene; V was cut back by 0 bases and J by 4 bases. This CDR3 has 18 amino acids. Germline CDR1 and CDR2: MGHRA and YSYEKL. The DNA for the CDR3 is TGCGCCAGCAGCCAAGATCAGGGGGCATTACTCATATACAATGAGCAGTTCTTC. Protein sequence: CASSQDQGALLIYNEQFF.

The chain is built from TRBV15 and TRBJ2-5; unclear D gene. The CDR3 totals 15 residues. Trimming pared 0 bases from V and 5 bases from J, leaving 13 bases between. Germline CDR1 is LNHNV and CDR2 is YYDKDF (reference sequence). In DNA form, the CDR3 reads TGTGCCACCAGCAGAGATTTCGGCAGTAGGGAGACCCAGTACTTC. Translating it yields CATSRDFGSRETQYF.

The chain is built from TRBV20-1 and TRBJ1-6; 10 bases are a match to TRBD1. CDR3 length equals 17 residues. CDR1 and CDR2 from the germline V gene are DFQATT and SNEGSKA (reference sequence). Trimming at V came to 0 bases and at J to 10 bases, leaving 12 bases not matched to a gene. The CDR3 DNA is TGCAGTGCTAGAGACCTCCCGGGACAGGGGAGAGGCTCACCCCTCCACTTT. It codes for CSARDLPGQGRGSPLHF.

V and J are TRBV4-1 and TRBJ2-3; TRBD2 is a possible D gene (5 bases). The CDR3 loop spans 16 amino acids. V gave up 0 bases and J gave up 3 bases, with 13 bases separating them. From germline, CDR1 is MGHRA and CDR2 YSYEKL. The CDR3 here is CASSQEEESGTDTQYF. The CDR3 DNA is TGCGCCAGCAGCCAAGAAGAGGAGTCGGGGACAGATACGCAGTATTTT.

The chain links TRBV3-1 to TRBJ1-2; no definite D call. Trimming took off 4 bases at V and 5 bases at J, with 11 bases between the two ends. CDR3 length: 13 residues. Germline V lookup: CDR1 LGHDT, CDR2 YNNKEL (reference sequence). DNA for the CDR3: TGTGCCAGCAGCCCCCCCCCGGGGTATGGCTACACCTTC. Its protein is CASSPPPGYGYTF.

The sample holds a few counts of this clonotype. The genes are TRBV20-1 and TRBJ2-7, with D tentatively TRBD1 (6 bases). The CDR3 is 17 amino acids. The V end was cut by 1 base, the J end by 0 bases, with 19 bases between. The germline V gene encodes CDR1 DFQATT and CDR2 SNEGSKA (reference sequence). The CDR3 sequence: CSARGPHEGQSSYEQYF. CDR3 coding DNA: TGCAGTGCTAGAGGCCCCCATGAGGGACAAAGCTCCTACGAGCAGTACTTC.

The V and J genes are TRBV29-1 and TRBJ2-1; 8 bases line up with TRBD2. The CDR3 sequence is 14 residues long. Unmatched junction bases numbered 8, after V lost 8 bases and J lost 2 bases. The germline gives CDR1 SQVTM, CDR2 ANQGSEA. The CDR3 here is CSPRGGGTYNEQFF. In nucleotides, the CDR3 is TGCAGCCCTCGGGGCGGGGGGACCTACAATGAGCAGTTCTTC.

The table lists this clonotype with a few counts. The chain uses TRBV5-6 and TRBJ1-1, with no clear D. The CDR3 runs 12 residues. Trimming left V 0 bases short and J 5 bases short, with 5 bases between. CDR1 is SGHDT and CDR2 is YYEEEE in the germline V gene. The CDR3, as DNA: TGTGCCAGCAGCTTGGAGATGACTGAAGCTTTCTTT. Protein: CASSLEMTEAFF.

This clonotype was observed a handful of times. The chain carries TRBV12-3 or TRBV12-4 and TRBJ2-7; D may be TRBD2 (5 bases). This CDR3 contains 15 residues. V was pared by 3 bases and J by 2 bases, with 14 bases between. CDR3 bases: TGTGCCAGCAGTTTGAGAGCAGAGGGAACCTACGAGCAGTACTTC. This sequence encodes CASSLRAEGTYEQYF.

In this sample, this clonotype turned up a few times. The CDR3 sequence: CSVEVEGGQWSYEQYF. In nucleotides, the CDR3 is TGCAGCGTTGAAGTCGAAGGTGGACAGTGGTCCTACGAGCAGTACTTC. The rearrangement joins TRBV29-1 to TRBJ2-7; a possible D gene is TRBD1 (6 bases). The CDR3 has 16 residues. Trimming took 1 base from V and 1 from J, leaving 17 bases between them. CDR1 is SQVTM and CDR2 is ANQGSEA in the germline V gene.

This rearrangement joins TRBV11-2 to TRBJ2-5; D could derive from TRBD1 or TRBD2 (5 bases each). The CDR3 is 14 amino acids. Trimming stripped 4 bases from V and 2 bases from J, with 11 bases between. CDR1 SGHAT and CDR2 FQNNGV come from the germline V gene. The CDR3 here is CASSSGRQQETQYF. CDR3 DNA sequence: TGTGCCAGCAGCTCGGGACGACAACAAGAGACCCAGTACTTC.

The J gene is TRBJ2-7, the V gene TRBV7-8; possible D gene TRBD1, 6 bases. From germline, CDR1 is SGHVS and CDR2 FQNEAQ. Trimming removed 5 bases at V and 3 bases at J, with 20 bases between. The length of the CDR3 is 16 residues. DNA for the CDR3: TGTGCCAGCAGCCCCTTCACGGGACACCAATTCTACGAGCAGTACTTC. Amino acids: CASSPFTGHQFYEQYF.

This clonotype was counted at least ten times. This chain joins TRBV5-1 and TRBJ1-2, with 7 bases matching TRBD1. The germline V gene has CDR1 SGHRS and CDR2 YFSETQ. The CDR3 loop spans 16 amino acids. Germline trimming cut 5 bases from V and 0 bases from J; bases unmatched to any gene: 10. The CDR3 loop is CASSFSGQAPNYGYTF. The CDR3 DNA sequence: TGCGCCAGCAGTTTTTCCGGACAGGCCCCTAACTATGGCTACACCTTC.